Listed here are 16 T cell receptor beta chains from one sample, sequenced in a study of PD-L1 blockade in urothelial cancer (dated by TCRdb to 2017 to 2019). Libraries were constructed by the immunoSEQ multiplex PCR assay. Held by TCRdb, this immuneACCESS table contains in-frame sequences only and omits some clones. Under half of the omission traces to an unresolved V gene where checked; the cause of the rest is unknown. The sample profile shows about 85,000 clones; more than 75% of them were found once. The top ten constitute 13% to 15% of the sample. The sample's time point label, decoded: pretreatment peripheral blood. This specimen consisted of PBMCs, obtained around atezolizumab (anti-PD-L1) treatment. These receptors were taken from a man aged 60-69 years with urothelial cancer.

J is TRBJ2-3 and V is TRBV6-5; the D gene is possibly TRBD2 (5 bases). With 4 bases removed from V and 6 bases from J, the gap between germline ends came to 20 bases. Germline assignment: CDR1 MNHEY and CDR2 SVGAGI. There are 16 residues in the CDR3. The CDR3 DNA follows: TGTGCCAGCAGTTGGAGTCTAGCTAACCGACGGGATACGCAGTATTTT. Its protein product is CASSWSLANRRDTQYF.

This chain uses TRBV6-6 with TRBJ2-1; unclear D gene. The CDR3 contains 15 residues. The V end lost 6 bases, the J end lost 0 bases, and 12 bases lay between the germline ends. The germline V gene has CDR1 MNHNY and CDR2 SVGAGI (reference sequence). CDR3 nucleotide sequence: TGTGCCAGCAGCGAAGACTCTAGCTCCTACAATGAGCAGTTCTTC. Protein product: CASSEDSSSYNEQFF.

The chain joins TRBV5-4 to TRBJ2-5; no reliable D call. The CDR3 totals 16 residues. Trimming pared 4 bases from V and 3 bases from J, leaving 19 bases between. Germline V gene data show CDR1 as SGHNT and CDR2 as YYREEE (reference sequence). The chain's CDR3 is CASSPLFGAAEETQYF. The DNA of the CDR3 is TGTGCCAGCAGCCCTCTTTTTGGCGCGGCTGAAGAGACCCAGTACTTC.

This clone was counted only a few times. This chain uses TRBV5-4 with TRBJ1-2; D gene ambiguous. This CDR3 spans 13 amino acids. The V gene lost 0 bases and the J gene lost 8 bases, with 11 bases spanning the gap. Germline CDR1 is SGHNT and CDR2 is YYREEE (reference sequence). The CDR3 reads CASSLADRWGYTF. DNA for the CDR3: TGTGCCAGCAGCTTGGCCGATCGGTGGGGCTACACCTTC.

The chain is built from TRBV5-1 and TRBJ1-4; D unclear. Germline V lookup: CDR1 SGHRS, CDR2 YFSETQ. V lost 5 bases and J lost 8, with 22 bases in between. The CDR3 has 16 amino acids. The CDR3 region has the DNA TGCGCCAGCAGTCCTGCGGGAGCACCGTATGGGGAAAAACTGTTTTTT. Its protein is CASSPAGAPYGEKLFF.

This clone is deemed medium-sized (0.01 to 0.1%). The chain recombines TRBV30 with TRBJ1-1; D not certain. The CDR3 sequence is 12 residues long. CDR1 and CDR2 from the germline V gene are GTSNPN and SVGIG (reference sequence). The ends were cut back, 5 bases at V and 3 bases at J, with 10 bases in the middle. CDR3 nucleotide sequence: TGTGCCTGGGGTCAGTACCACACTGAAGCTTTCTTT. This gives the protein CAWGQYHTEAFF. Variable domain in full (rest from reference TRBV30 and TRBJ1-1): SQTIHQWPATLVQPVGSPLSLECTVEGTSNPNLYWYRQAAGRGLQLLFYSVGIGQISSEVPQNLSASRPQDRQFILSSKKLLLSDSGFYLCAWGQYHTEAFFGQGTRLTVV.

The J gene is TRBJ2-1, the V gene TRBV9; D is perhaps TRBD2 (6 bases). Per the germline V gene, CDR1 is SGDLS and CDR2 is YYNGEE. The V gene lost 3 bases and the J gene lost 5 bases, with 9 bases spanning the gap. The length of the CDR3 is 13 residues. The CDR3 region has the DNA TGTGCCAGCAGCGACTCGGGGGACAATGAGCAGTTCTTC. Residues: CASSDSGDNEQFF.

This clone appeared a few times. The same CDR3 arises from other DNA sequences in this sample as well. The chain uses TRBV6-1 and TRBJ1-5; D uncertain. This CDR3 has 14 amino acids. Trimming removed 3 bases from V and 0 bases from J, with 6 bases in between. Germline values: CDR1 MNHNS, CDR2 SASEGT. CDR3 amino acids: CASSDLYSNQPQHF. In nucleotides, the CDR3 is TGTGCCAGCAGTGACCTCTATAGCAATCAGCCCCAGCATTTT.

This clone was seen just once. J is TRBJ2-7 and V is TRBV30; TRBD1 might be the D (6 bases). V dropped 8 bases and J dropped 0 bases, with 14 bases sitting between them. Germline V gene data show CDR1 as GTSNPN and CDR2 as SVGIG (reference sequence). The CDR3 extends over 13 amino acids. CDR3 residues: CARARDNSYEQYF. The DNA of the CDR3 is TGTGCCCGGGCGAGGGACAACTCCTACGAGCAGTACTTC.

This chain joins TRBV5-1 and TRBJ1-3, with D possibly matching TRBD1 (5 bases). The germline gives CDR1 SGHRS, CDR2 YFSETQ. With 0 bases removed from V and 1 base from J, the gap between germline ends came to 11 bases. This CDR3 is built from 16 residues. The CDR3 loop reads CASSLDRTTSGNTIYF. In DNA, the CDR3 is TGCGCCAGCAGCTTGGACAGGACTACTTCTGGAAACACCATATATTTT.

This rearrangement joins TRBV27 to TRBJ1-2, with 7 bases matching TRBD1. CDR3 length equals 15 residues. Germline values: CDR1 MNHEY, CDR2 SMNVEV (reference sequence). Trimming at V came to 3 bases and at J to 9 bases, leaving 13 bases not matched to a gene. The CDR3 here is CASSLRTRQGVSYTF. The DNA of the CDR3 is TGTGCCAGCAGTTTGCGCACCAGACAGGGCGTGAGCTACACCTTC.

The chain is built from TRBV18 and TRBJ2-5; no clear D gene. CDR1 and CDR2 (germline): KGHSH, LQKENI. The CDR3 is made up of 15 amino acids. V was cut by 5 bases and J by 3 bases, with 16 bases left in between. The CDR3 protein is CASSSITDPKETQYF. For the CDR3, the DNA is TGTGCCAGCTCAAGCATAACAGACCCCAAAGAGACCCAGTACTTC.

This chain connects TRBV5-1 to TRBJ2-1; a possible D gene is TRBD1 (5 bases). Looked up from germline, CDR1 is SGHRS and CDR2 is YFSETQ. Trimming removed 4 bases at V and 0 bases at J, with 14 bases between. The CDR3 covers 16 residues. This CDR3 reads CASSVRQSSSYNEQFF. The CDR3 nucleotides read TGCGCCAGCAGCGTGAGACAGAGTAGCTCCTACAATGAGCAGTTCTTC.

The J gene is TRBJ1-5, the V gene TRBV4-1; 10 nucleotides align to TRBD1. This CDR3 contains 16 residues. V lost 3 bases to trimming and J lost 7 bases; unmatched junction nucleotides: 9. Per the germline V gene, CDR1 is MGHRA and CDR2 is YSYEKL. In nucleotides, the CDR3 is TGCGCCAGCAGCCAGACGAGGACAGGGGGGCACCAGCCCCAGCATTTT. This codes for CASSQTRTGGHQPQHF.

V is TRBV5-4 and J is TRBJ2-7; weak D call: TRBD1 (7 bases). V dropped 4 bases and J dropped 5 bases, with 22 bases sitting between them. Germline CDR1 SGHNT, CDR2 YYREEE (reference sequence). The CDR3 totals 16 residues. This chain's CDR3 is CASSRGGKTGSHEQYF. The CDR3 region has the DNA TGTGCCAGCAGCCGAGGGGGGAAGACAGGGAGCCACGAGCAGTACTTC.

V is TRBV5-6 and J is TRBJ1-5; 8 nucleotides agree with TRBD1. This CDR3 has 13 residues. Germline lookup yields CDR1 SGHDT and CDR2 YYEEEE. Losses at the gene ends were 4 bases for V and 5 bases for J; bases not matched to a gene: 2. This CDR3 reads CASSQDRDQPQHF. CDR3 DNA sequence: TGTGCCAGCAGCCAGGACAGGGATCAGCCCCAGCATTTT.